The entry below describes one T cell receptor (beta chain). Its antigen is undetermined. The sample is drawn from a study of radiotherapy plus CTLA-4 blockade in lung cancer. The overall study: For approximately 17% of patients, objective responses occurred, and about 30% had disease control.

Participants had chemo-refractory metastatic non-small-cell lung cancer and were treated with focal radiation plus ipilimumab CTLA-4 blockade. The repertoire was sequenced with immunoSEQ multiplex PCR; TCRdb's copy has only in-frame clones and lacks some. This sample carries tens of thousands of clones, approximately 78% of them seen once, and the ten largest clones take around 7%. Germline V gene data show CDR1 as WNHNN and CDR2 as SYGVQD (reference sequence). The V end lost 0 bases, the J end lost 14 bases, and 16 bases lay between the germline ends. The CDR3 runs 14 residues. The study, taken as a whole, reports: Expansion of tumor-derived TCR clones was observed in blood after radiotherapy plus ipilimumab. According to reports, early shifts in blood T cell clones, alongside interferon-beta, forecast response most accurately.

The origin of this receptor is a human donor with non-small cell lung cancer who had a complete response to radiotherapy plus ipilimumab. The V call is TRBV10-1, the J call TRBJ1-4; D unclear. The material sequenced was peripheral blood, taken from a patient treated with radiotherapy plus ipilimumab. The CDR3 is CASSESEEGRRLFF. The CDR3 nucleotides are TGCGCCAGCAGTGAGTCGGAGGAAGGCCGCAGGCTGTTTTTT.